The clone carrying this T cell receptor beta chain was counted a few times. Its cognate antigen is unknown. The germline CDR1 and CDR2 sequences are DFQATT and SNEGSKA (reference sequence). The CDR3 sequence is 11 residues long. The V and J ends lost 4 bases and 4 bases respectively, with 7 bases between them. The sample comes from a study of beta chain features in type 1 diabetes. Study findings and constraints: Compared with healthy donors, patients appeared to share more similar naive, central memory and regulatory TCRB repertoires. Among all four CD4+ subsets, Type 1 diabetes patients had TCRB CDR3s that were moderately but significantly shorter.

The authors reverse transcribed all of the isolated RNA, so sequencing captured expressed TCRB transcripts. Only in-frame clones appear in the TCRdb table, and some are missing; sequencing was by immunoSEQ multiplex PCR. The sample has under 400,000 clones; 10% to 15% are singletons. What was sequenced was naive CD4+ T cells from blood. This clonotype was obtained from a man younger than 30 in good health. The V and J genes are TRBV20-1 and TRBJ1-2; D unresolved. DNA of the CDR3: TGCAGTGCTATAAATCTCTATGGCTACACCTTC. Its translation is CSAINLYGYTF.